The 20 T cell receptor beta chains given below trace back to one sample, sequenced in a study of cytomegalovirus exposure and HLA in healthy donors. The PCR contained 60 Vbeta and 13 Jbeta primers. Profiled with immunoSEQ multiplex PCR; TCRdb holds only in-frame clones, not every one. In the table there are around 200,000 clones, around 79% of which are singletons. The source material was PBMCs. Receptors were obtained from a woman in her thirties in good health and CMV-seropositive.

This rearrangement joins TRBV6-1 to TRBJ1-2, with 7 bases identical to TRBD1. The V segment lost 1 base and the J segment 0 bases; nucleotides outside the gene matches: 14. The CDR3 extends over 19 amino acids. The germline V gene encodes CDR1 MNHNS and CDR2 SASEGT. The CDR3 DNA follows: TGTGCCAGCAGTGAAGATGGCGTGAAATGGACAGGACCTAACTATGGCTACACCTTC. Its protein is CASSEDGVKWTGPNYGYTF.

The chain has TRBV6-1 and TRBJ2-1; 8 bases are a match to TRBD1. The CDR3 consists of 14 residues. Per germline, CDR1 MNHNS and CDR2 SASEGT. Unmatched junction bases numbered 6, after V lost 6 bases and J lost 5 bases. CDR3 sequence: CASRTGQGNNEQFF. The CDR3 DNA reads as TGTGCCAGCAGGACCGGACAGGGCAACAATGAGCAGTTCTTC.

The V gene is TRBV6-5, the J gene TRBJ1-2; D is unclear. CDR1 is MNHEY, CDR2 SVGAGI, per germline. The CDR3 has 15 amino acids. Trimming removed 0 bases from V and 8 bases from J, with 16 bases in between. CDR3 sequence reads: CASSYSRFGVSGYTF. CDR3 DNA sequence: TGTGCCAGCAGTTACTCGAGGTTTGGAGTATCGGGCTACACCTTC.

The chain is built from TRBV9 and TRBJ2-1, with 8 bases lining up with TRBD2. The V gene's germline CDR1 is SGDLS and CDR2 YYNGEE. Trimming at V came to 2 bases and at J to 2 bases, leaving 3 bases not matched to a gene. This CDR3 spans 15 amino acids. CDR3 sequence reads: CASSVDSGAYNEQFF. The DNA of the CDR3 is TGTGCCAGCAGCGTGGATAGCGGGGCCTACAATGAGCAGTTCTTC.

This chain links TRBV27 with TRBJ1-3, with a tentative D call TRBD1 (5 bases). Trimming removed 3 bases from V and 1 base from J, with 7 bases in between. CDR3 length equals 14 residues. The V gene's germline CDR1 is MNHEY and CDR2 SMNVEV (reference sequence). For the CDR3, the DNA is TGTGCCAGCAGTTTCCAGGGATCTGGAAACACCATATATTTT. This translates into CASSFQGSGNTIYF.

The chain carries TRBV4-1 and TRBJ2-7, with TRBD1 matching over 8 bases. V shed 1 base and J 7 bases; nucleotides not matched to a gene: 3. The CDR3 has 13 residues. Germline loops: CDR1 MGHRA, CDR2 YSYEKL. The CDR3 coding sequence is TGCGCCAGCAGCCAAGGACAGGGGCGTGAGCAGTACTTC. Translated: CASSQGQGREQYF.

The genes are TRBV10-3 and TRBJ1-2, with TRBD1 matching over 8 bases. Per the germline V gene, CDR1 is ENHRY and CDR2 is SYGVKD. V trimming: 3 bases; J trimming: 3 bases; junction bases outside the gene matches: 15. The CDR3 contains 18 residues. CDR3 loop: CAISDPRQGRFTDYGYTF. The CDR3 coding sequence is TGTGCCATCAGTGACCCGAGACAGGGGCGTTTTACGGACTATGGCTACACCTTC.

As concerns this clone: The junction departs from the called germline gene at one end, perhaps through a read error. The rearrangement links TRBV29-1 to TRBJ2-1, with D tentatively TRBD1 (5 bases). This CDR3 spans 9 amino acids. The germline CDR1 and CDR2 sequences are SQVTM and ANQGSEA. CDR3 nucleotides: TGCAGCGTTGAGGGGCAGGAGCTCTTC. As protein: CSVEGQELF.

This chain links TRBV4-3 with TRBJ2-3; the match to TRBD1 covers 7 bases. V was pared by 4 bases and J by 2 bases, with 21 bases of the junction left unmatched. The CDR3 runs to 20 residues. The germline CDR1 and CDR2 sequences are LGHNA and YSLEER. CDR3 amino acids: CASSPKNDRDRATFTDTQYF. CDR3 coding DNA: TGCGCCAGCAGCCCTAAGAACGACCGGGACAGAGCCACTTTCACAGATACGCAGTATTTT.

This clone showed up just a few times. This sequence joins TRBV4-1 and TRBJ2-7; TRBD2 aligns across 8 bases. The CDR3 has 16 amino acids. CDR1 and CDR2 from the germline V gene are MGHRA and YSYEKL. The trim removed 2 bases at V and 6 bases at J, leaving 12 bases unmatched. CDR3: CASSQSTRGGRLEQYF. The CDR3 DNA reads as TGCGCCAGCAGCCAAAGCACACGGGGGGGCCGACTCGAGCAGTACTTC.

This rearrangement joins TRBV27 to TRBJ1-5; D remains unclear. Trimming removed 4 bases from V and 4 bases from J, with 11 bases in between. There are 14 residues in the CDR3. The germline gives CDR1 MNHEY, CDR2 SMNVEV (reference sequence). Here the CDR3 DNA reads TGTGCCAGCAGTTCCCCAGGATCAAATCAGCCCCAGCATTTT. Protein: CASSSPGSNQPQHF.

The chain uses TRBV5-6 and TRBJ2-7; 9 bases align to TRBD1. CDR1 is SGHDT and CDR2 is YYEEEE in the germline V gene. The CDR3 has 16 residues. The J segment lost 0 bases and the V segment lost 1 base, leaving 5 bases of the junction unmatched. The CDR3 DNA reads TGTGCCAGCAGCTTGTGGGACAGGGTGAGCTCCTACGAGCAGTACTTC. It codes for CASSLWDRVSSYEQYF.

The gene calls are TRBV30 and TRBJ2-2; TRBD1 aligns across 12 bases. The germline gives CDR1 GTSNPN, CDR2 SVGIG (reference sequence). The CDR3 covers 17 residues. V was clipped by 1 base and J by 3 bases; unmatched bases: 6. This chain's CDR3 is CAWSGGQGAWDTGELFF. In DNA form, the CDR3 reads TGTGCCTGGAGTGGGGGACAGGGGGCATGGGACACCGGGGAGCTGTTTTTT.

The rearrangement joins TRBV13 to TRBJ2-1; TRBD1 agrees at 9 bases. Germline V gene lookup returns CDR1 PRHDT and CDR2 FYEKMQ (reference sequence). With V trimmed by 3 bases and J by 2 bases, 2 bases remained unmatched. CDR3 length: 15 amino acids. CDR3 in amino acids: CASSLDRGPYNEQFF. The CDR3 DNA is TGTGCCAGCAGCTTGGACAGGGGTCCCTACAATGAGCAGTTCTTC.

The rearrangement uses TRBV4-3 and TRBJ1-2, with 11 bases identical to TRBD1. This CDR3 is 15 amino acids long. From germline, CDR1 is LGHNA and CDR2 YSLEER. With 5 bases clipped from V and 4 bases from J, the junction kept 6 bases outside the gene matches. CDR3 DNA sequence: TGCGCCAGCAGCACAGGACAGGGGGCCTTCTATGGCTACACCTTC. Amino acids: CASSTGQGAFYGYTF.

The CDR3 nucleotides are TGTGCCAGCAGCTCCCCAGGGAAAGGCCACGAGCAGTACTTC. Its protein is CASSSPGKGHEQYF. J is TRBJ2-7 and V is TRBV11-3, with D possibly TRBD1 on 5 matching bases. Trimming took 4 bases from V and 5 from J, leaving 15 bases between them. Germline V CDR1 and CDR2: SGHNT, YENEEA. The CDR3 is 14 amino acids.

The rearrangement joins TRBV15 to TRBJ1-3; tentatively, D is TRBD1 (5 bases). The germline V gene has CDR1 LNHNV and CDR2 YYDKDF (reference sequence). The V and J ends lost 0 bases and 4 bases respectively, with 10 bases between them. The length of the CDR3 is 15 residues. The CDR3 DNA reads as TGTGCCACCAGCAGAGATCAGGGTTCGGGAAACACCATATATTTT. Translation: CATSRDQGSGNTIYF. Full variable domain (outside the CDR3, taken from reference TRBV15 and TRBJ1-3): DAMVIQNPRYQVTQFGKPVTLSCSQTLNHNVMYWYQQKSSQAPKLLFHYYDKDFNNEADTPDNFQSRRPNTSFCFLDIRSPGLGDTAMYLCATSRDQGSGNTIYFGEGSWLTVV.

Written as DNA, the CDR3 is TGTGCCAGCAGCCCCCGTTCTGGAAACACCATATATTTT. Translated: CASSPRSGNTIYF. This chain uses TRBV9 with TRBJ1-3; D is undetermined. V lost 4 bases and J lost 1, with 6 bases in between. Germline V gene sequence: CDR1 SGDLS, CDR2 YYNGEE. This CDR3 has 13 residues.

V usage is TRBV5-1 and J usage is TRBJ2-3; TRBD2 matches 8 bases. Germline-derived CDR1 and CDR2 are SGHRS and YFSETQ. The CDR3 has 15 residues. The trim removed 0 bases at V and 5 bases at J, leaving 5 bases unmatched. As DNA, the CDR3 is TGCGCCAGCAGCTTGGGGCGGGAGGTGGTAGATACGCAGTATTTT. It is translated as CASSLGREVVDTQYF.

This sequence joins TRBV5-6 and TRBJ1-2, with D possibly matching TRBD1 (6 bases). There are 14 residues in the CDR3. The ends were cut back, 7 bases at V and 4 bases at J, with 17 bases in the middle. The germline V gene encodes CDR1 SGHDT and CDR2 YYEEEE. The CDR3 here is CASQLLDRAYGYTF. As DNA, the CDR3 is TGTGCCAGCCAGCTTCTGGACAGAGCCTATGGCTACACCTTC.